This TCR beta chain was captured in a study of Tregs in tolerant kidney transplant recipients. Study background: Related graft donors supplied nonmyeloablative bone marrow transplants, and mixed chimerism was transient. The study, taken as a whole, reports: Tregs expanded with activated donor B cells seemed most donor-specific. Findings come from small patient numbers and require larger validation.

Profiling relied on immunoSEQ multiplex PCR, and the TCRdb table lists in-frame clones only, not all of them. The sample consists of about 83,000 clones, less than 98% of them appearing once. The CDR3 is 14 amino acids. Trimming left V 1 base short and J 4 bases short, with 10 bases between. Per the germline V gene, CDR1 is KGHSH and CDR2 is LQKENI. As regards this clone: The antigen is undetermined.

Sequencing was performed on CD4+ T cells from blood, taken before the transplant. The TCR originated in a human donor who received a combined kidney and bone marrow transplant. The chain joins TRBV18 to TRBJ1-2, with D unclear. The CDR3 sequence is CASSPLESTYGYTF. The CDR3, as DNA: TGTGCCAGCTCACCACTTGAGAGTACCTATGGCTACACCTTC.